This T cell receptor (beta chain) was identified during a study of PD-1 blockade in mismatch repair-deficient tumors. Turning to the study itself: All were previously treated, progressing patients with about 11 mismatch repair-deficient cancer types.

The table came from immunoSEQ multiplex PCR; TCRdb's copy has only in-frame clones and leaves some out. The sample holds about 49,000 clones; around 77% are singletons and the top ten take around 3.5%. PCR or immunohistochemistry showed mismatch repair deficiency in every enrolled patient. The TCR-sequenced patients were a few responders to pembrolizumab. This clone has a handful of counts. Its antigen is unknown. Study-level points and caveats: Tumor-resident clones, often undetectable pretreatment in blood, expanded then contracted after pembrolizumab.

The sample was PBMCs, taken before pembrolizumab treatment. This TCR was sampled from an adult with mismatch repair-deficient cancer.

CDR3 protein: CASSLAPEKTGELFF. The CDR3 nucleotides are TGTGCCAGCAGCTTAGCCCCTGAGAAAACCGGGGAGCTGTTTTTT. V and J are TRBV7-8 and TRBJ2-2; D is undetermined. CDR1 is SGHVS and CDR2 is FQNEAQ in the germline V gene. V lost 0 bases, J lost 5 bases, and 10 bases lay in between. CDR3 length equals 15 residues.